The TCR beta chain under discussion was sequenced for a study of blood T cell repertoires in COVID-19. Participant-reported clinical history was the basis for cohort assignment. TCRdb keeps only in-frame clones here, not all; method: immunoSEQ multiplex PCR. The profile shows hundreds of thousands of clones, around 89% of them singletons. The sequenced sample consisted of PBMCs or T cells enriched from blood (not recorded which). The source is a man aged 25 to 40 who had recovered from COVID-19.

DNA for the CDR3: TGCAGTGCTAGTAGCAGGCGGGAGGGCCCGTGGACGCAGTATTTT. It specifies CSASSRREGPWTQYF. The V call is TRBV20-1, the J call TRBJ2-3; 9 bases are a match to TRBD2. The germline gives CDR1 DFQATT, CDR2 SNEGSKA (reference sequence). J gave up 9 bases and V 3 bases, and 13 bases lay outside the gene matches. The CDR3 is 15 residues long.